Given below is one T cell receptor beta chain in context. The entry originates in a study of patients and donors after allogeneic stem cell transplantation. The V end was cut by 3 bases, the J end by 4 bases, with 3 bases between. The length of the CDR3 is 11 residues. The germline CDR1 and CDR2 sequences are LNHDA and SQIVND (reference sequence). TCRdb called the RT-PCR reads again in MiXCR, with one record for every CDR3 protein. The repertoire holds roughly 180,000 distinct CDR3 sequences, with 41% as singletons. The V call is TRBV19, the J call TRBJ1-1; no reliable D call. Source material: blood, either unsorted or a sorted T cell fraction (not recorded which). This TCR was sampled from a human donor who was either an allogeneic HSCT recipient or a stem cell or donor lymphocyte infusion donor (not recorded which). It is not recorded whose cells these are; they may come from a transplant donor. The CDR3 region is CASSIFTEAFF. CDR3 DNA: TGTGCCAGTAGTATCTTCACTGAAGCTTTCTTT.